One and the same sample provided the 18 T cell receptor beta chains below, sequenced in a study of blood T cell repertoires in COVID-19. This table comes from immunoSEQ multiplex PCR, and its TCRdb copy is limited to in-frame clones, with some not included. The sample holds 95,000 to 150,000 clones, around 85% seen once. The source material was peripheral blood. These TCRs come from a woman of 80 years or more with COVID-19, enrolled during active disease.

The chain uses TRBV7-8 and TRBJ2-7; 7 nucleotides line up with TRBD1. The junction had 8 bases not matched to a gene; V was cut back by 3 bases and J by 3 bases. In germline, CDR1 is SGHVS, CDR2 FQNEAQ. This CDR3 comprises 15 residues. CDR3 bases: TGTGCCAGCAGCTTGACACAGGGGCGCTTCTACGAGCAGTACTTC. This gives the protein CASSLTQGRFYEQYF.

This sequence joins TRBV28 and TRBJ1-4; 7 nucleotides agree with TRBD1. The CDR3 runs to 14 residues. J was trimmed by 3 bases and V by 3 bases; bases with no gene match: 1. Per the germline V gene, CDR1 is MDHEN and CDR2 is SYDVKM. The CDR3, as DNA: TGTGCCAGCAGTTTTCAGGGGGCTAATGAAAAACTGTTTTTT. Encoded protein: CASSFQGANEKLFF.

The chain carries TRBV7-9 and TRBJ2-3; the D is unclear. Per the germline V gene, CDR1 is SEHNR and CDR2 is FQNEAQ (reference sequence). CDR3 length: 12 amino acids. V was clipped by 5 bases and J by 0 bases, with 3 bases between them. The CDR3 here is CASSLSTDTQYF. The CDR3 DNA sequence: TGTGCCAGCAGCCTGAGCACAGATACGCAGTATTTT.

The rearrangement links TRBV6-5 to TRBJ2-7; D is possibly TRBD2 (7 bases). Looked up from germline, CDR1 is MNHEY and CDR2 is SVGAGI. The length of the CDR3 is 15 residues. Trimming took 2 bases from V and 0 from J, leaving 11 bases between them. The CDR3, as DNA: TGTGCCAGCAGTTACGGGCGGGGGCCCTCCTACGAGCAGTACTTC. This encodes CASSYGRGPSYEQYF.

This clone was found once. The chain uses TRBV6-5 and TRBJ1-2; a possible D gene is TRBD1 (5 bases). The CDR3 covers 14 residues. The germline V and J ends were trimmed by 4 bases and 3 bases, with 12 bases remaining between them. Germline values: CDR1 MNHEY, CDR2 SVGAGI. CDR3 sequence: CASSSDISDYGYTF. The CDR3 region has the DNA TGTGCCAGCAGTTCGGACATCTCGGACTATGGCTACACCTTC.

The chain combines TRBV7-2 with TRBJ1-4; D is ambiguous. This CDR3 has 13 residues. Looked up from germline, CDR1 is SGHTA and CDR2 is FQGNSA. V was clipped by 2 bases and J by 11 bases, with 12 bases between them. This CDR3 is CASSLSREEKLFF. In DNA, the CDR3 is TGTGCCAGCAGCTTAAGTCGGGAGGAGAAACTGTTTTTT.

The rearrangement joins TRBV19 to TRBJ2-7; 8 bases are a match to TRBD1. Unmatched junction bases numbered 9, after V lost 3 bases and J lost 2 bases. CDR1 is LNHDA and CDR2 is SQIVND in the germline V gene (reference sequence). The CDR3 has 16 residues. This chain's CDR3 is CASSIPGTGNPYEQYF. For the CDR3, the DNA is TGTGCCAGTAGTATCCCCGGGACAGGTAATCCCTACGAGCAGTACTTC.

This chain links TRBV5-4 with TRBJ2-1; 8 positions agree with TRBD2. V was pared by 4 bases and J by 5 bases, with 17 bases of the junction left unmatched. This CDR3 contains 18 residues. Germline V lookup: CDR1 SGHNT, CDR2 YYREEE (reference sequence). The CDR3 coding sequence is TGTGCCAGCAGCGGTGGGGCTAGCGGGCTCCTTGTGCACAATGAGCAGTTCTTC. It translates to CASSGGASGLLVHNEQFF.

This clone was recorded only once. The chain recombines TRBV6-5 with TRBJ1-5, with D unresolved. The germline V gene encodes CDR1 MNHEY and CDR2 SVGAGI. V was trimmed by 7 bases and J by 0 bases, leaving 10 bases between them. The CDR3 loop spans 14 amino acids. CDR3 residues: CASTRLSSNQPQHF. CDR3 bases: TGTGCCAGCACTCGTCTCTCTAGCAATCAGCCCCAGCATTTT.

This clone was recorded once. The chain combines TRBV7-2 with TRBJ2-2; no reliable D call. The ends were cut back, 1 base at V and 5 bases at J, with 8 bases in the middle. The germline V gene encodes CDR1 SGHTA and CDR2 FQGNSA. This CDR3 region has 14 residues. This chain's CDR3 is CASSLVHGTGELFF. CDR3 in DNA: TGTGCCAGCAGCTTAGTTCACGGGACCGGGGAGCTGTTTTTT. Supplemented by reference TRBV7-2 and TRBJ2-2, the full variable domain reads GAGVSQSPSNKVTEKGKDVELRCDPISGHTALYWYRQSLGQGLEFLIYFQGNSAPDKSGLPSDRFSAERTGGSVSTLTIQRTQQEDSAVYLCASSLVHGTGELFFGEGSRLTVL.

The CDR3 DNA reads as TGTGCCATCAGTGCTAATCTGGACGGCTCGGGGGTAGCTTTCTTT. It specifies CAISANLDGSGVAFF. This chain uses TRBV10-3 with TRBJ1-1; possibly TRBD1 for D (5 bases). The V and J ends lost 4 bases and 10 bases respectively, with 22 bases between them. The CDR3 contains 15 residues. The V gene's germline CDR1 is ENHRY and CDR2 SYGVKD.

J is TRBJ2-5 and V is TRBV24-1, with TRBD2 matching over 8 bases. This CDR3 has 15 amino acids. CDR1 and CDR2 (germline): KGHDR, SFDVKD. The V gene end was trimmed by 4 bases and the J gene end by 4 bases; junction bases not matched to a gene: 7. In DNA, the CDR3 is TGTGCCACCAGTGACCGCCTCGGGGGGGTAGAGACCCAGTACTTC. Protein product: CATSDRLGGVETQYF.

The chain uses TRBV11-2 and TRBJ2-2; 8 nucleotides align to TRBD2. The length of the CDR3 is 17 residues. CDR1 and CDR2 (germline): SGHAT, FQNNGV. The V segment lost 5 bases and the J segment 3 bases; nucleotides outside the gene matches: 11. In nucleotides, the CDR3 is TGTGCCAGCAGCCAGTTACCGGGGGGGGCGGACACCGGGGAGCTGTTTTTT. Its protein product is CASSQLPGGADTGELFF.

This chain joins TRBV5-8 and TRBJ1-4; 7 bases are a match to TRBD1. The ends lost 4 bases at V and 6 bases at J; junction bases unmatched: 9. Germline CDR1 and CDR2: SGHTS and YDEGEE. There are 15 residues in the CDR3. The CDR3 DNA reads TGTGCCAGCAGCCCGGGTCGCAGGGGGGATGAAAAACTGTTTTTT. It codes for CASSPGRRGDEKLFF.

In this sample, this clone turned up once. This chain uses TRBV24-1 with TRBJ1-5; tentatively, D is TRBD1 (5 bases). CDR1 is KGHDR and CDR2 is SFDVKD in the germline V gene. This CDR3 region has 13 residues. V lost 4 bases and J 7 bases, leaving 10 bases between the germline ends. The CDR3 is CATSDPGNQPQHF. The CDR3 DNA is TGTGCCACCAGTGACCCAGGGAACCAGCCCCAGCATTTT.

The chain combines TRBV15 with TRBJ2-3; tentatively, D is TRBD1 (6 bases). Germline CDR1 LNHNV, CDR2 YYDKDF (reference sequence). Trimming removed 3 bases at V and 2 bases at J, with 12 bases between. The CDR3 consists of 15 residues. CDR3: CATSSPDRPTDTQYF. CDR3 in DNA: TGTGCCACCAGCAGCCCGGACAGACCCACAGATACGCAGTATTTT.

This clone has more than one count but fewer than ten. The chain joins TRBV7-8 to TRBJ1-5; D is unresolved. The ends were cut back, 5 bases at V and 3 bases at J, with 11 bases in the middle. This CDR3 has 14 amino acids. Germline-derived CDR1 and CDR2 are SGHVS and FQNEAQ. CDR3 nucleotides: TGTGCCAGCAGCGTTTCAAGACTCAATCAGCCCCAGCATTTT. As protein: CASSVSRLNQPQHF.

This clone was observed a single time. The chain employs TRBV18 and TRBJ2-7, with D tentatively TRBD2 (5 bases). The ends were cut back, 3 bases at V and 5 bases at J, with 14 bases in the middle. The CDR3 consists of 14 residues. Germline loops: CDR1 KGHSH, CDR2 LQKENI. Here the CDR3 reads CASSPEVAFDEQYF. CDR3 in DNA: TGTGCCAGCTCACCGGAGGTAGCGTTCGACGAGCAGTACTTC.